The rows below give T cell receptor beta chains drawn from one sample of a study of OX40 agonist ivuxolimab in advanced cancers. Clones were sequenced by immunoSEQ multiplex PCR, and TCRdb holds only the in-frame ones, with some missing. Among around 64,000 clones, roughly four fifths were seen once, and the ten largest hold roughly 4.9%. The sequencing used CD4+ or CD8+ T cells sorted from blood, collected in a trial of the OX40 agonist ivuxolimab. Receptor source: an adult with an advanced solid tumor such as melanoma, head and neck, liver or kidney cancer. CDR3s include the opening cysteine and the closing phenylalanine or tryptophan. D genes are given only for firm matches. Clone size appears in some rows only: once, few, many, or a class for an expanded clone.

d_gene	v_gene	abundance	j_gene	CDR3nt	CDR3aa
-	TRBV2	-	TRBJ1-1	TGTGCCAGCAGTGGGGGGAGCCCCGCTGAAGCTTTCTTT	CASSGGSPAEAFF
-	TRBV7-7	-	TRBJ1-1	TGTGCCAGCAGCTTAAGGCGGACAATCATGAACACTGAAGCTTTCTTT	CASSLRRTIMNTEAFF
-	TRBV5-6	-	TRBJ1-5	TGTGCCAGCAGCTTACTTCGTGAGAATCAGCCCCAGCATTTT	CASSLLRENQPQHF
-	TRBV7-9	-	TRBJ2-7	TGTGCCGCCTTGGGTAGCGCGTCCGAGCAGTACTTC	CAALGSASEQYF
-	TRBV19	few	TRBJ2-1	TGTGCCAGTAGTACGTGGCAGGGGTTCAATGAGCAGTTCTTC	CASSTWQGFNEQFF
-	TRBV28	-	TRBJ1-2	TGTGCCAGCAGTTCCCGGGGACACGCTAACTATGGCTACACCTTC	CASSSRGHANYGYTF
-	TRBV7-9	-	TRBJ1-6	TGTGCCAGCAGCTTCAGAGACGGTCGCGATTCACCCCTCCACTTT	CASSFRDGRDSPLHF
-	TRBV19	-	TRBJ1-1	TGTGCCAGTAGTGAGACCCGGGGGGGGGCTGAAGCTTTCTTT	CASSETRGGAEAFF
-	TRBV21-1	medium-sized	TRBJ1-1	TGTGCCAGCAGCCCCCATAACGGAGCTTTCTTT	CASSPHNGAFF
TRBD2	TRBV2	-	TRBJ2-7	TGTGCCAGCAGCGGGGGGTTTACCTCCTACGAGCAGTACTTC	CASSGGFTSYEQYF
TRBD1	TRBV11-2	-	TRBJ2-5	TGTGCCAGCAGCTCCGACAGGGGTGGGACCCAGTACTTC	CASSSDRGGTQYF
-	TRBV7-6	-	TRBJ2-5	TGTGCCAGCAGCCCTCCCGGGACCGTTGACCAAGAGACCCAGTACTTC	CASSPPGTVDQETQYF
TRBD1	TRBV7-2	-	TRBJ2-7	TGTGCCAGCTCGAGTCGGACAGGGGGTTGGTTCGAGCAGTACTTC	CASSSRTGGWFEQYF
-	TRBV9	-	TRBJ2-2	TGTGCCAGCAGCGTAGGGTCCCTAGCCGGGCGCACCGGGGAGCTGTTTTTT	CASSVGSLAGRTGELFF
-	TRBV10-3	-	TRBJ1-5	TGTGCCATCAGTGAGTCGGGAGGACAGCTCTCAAATCAGCCCCAGCATTTT	CAISESGGQLSNQPQHF
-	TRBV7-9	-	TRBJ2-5	TGTGCCAGCAGTCCGACTGAGACCCAGTACTTC	CASSPTETQYF
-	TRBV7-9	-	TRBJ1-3	TGTGCCAGCAGCCAACTGACAGGCCAAAACACCATATATTTT	CASSQLTGQNTIYF
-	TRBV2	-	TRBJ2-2	TGTGCCAGCAGTCCTAAGTACAACACCGGGGAGCTGTTTTTT	CASSPKYNTGELFF
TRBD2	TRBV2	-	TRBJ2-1	TGTGCCAGCAGACTAGCGGGTAACAATGAGCAGTTCTTC	CASRLAGNNEQFF
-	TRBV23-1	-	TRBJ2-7	TGCGCCAGCAGTCAGAGGGTCAGGGGAACCTACGAGCAGTACTTC	CASSQRVRGTYEQYF
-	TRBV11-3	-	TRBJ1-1	TGTGCCAGCAGCCCGGGGTTGGACACTGAAGCTTTCTTT	CASSPGLDTEAFF
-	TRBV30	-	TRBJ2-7	TGTGCCTGGAGTGTACAAGCAGGGCCCTACGAGCAGTACTTC	CAWSVQAGPYEQYF
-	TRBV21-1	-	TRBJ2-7	TGTGCCAGCAGCAAAGAGGGGTCGGGGGCCTACGAGCAGTACTTC	CASSKEGSGAYEQYF
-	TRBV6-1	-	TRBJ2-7	TGTGCCAGCAGTGATTCGGGAGCGGAGGGATCCTACGAGCAGTACTTC	CASSDSGAEGSYEQYF
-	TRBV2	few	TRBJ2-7	TGTGCCAGCAGTGAAGCATTCCGGAACGAGCAGTACTTC	CASSEAFRNEQYF
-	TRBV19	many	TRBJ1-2	TGTGCCAGTAGTATTGAAGTTTTTGGCTACACCTTC	CASSIEVFGYTF
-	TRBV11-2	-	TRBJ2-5	TGTGCCAGCAGCTCCTCCAAGACCCAGTACTTC	CASSSSKTQYF
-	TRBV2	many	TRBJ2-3	TGTGCCAGCAAACAGGAAAGCACAGATACGCAGTATTTT	CASKQESTDTQYF
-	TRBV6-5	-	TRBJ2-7	TGTGCCAGCAGTTCGGGGCCTGCGGGCTACGAGCAGTACTTC	CASSSGPAGYEQYF
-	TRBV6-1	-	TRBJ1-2	TGTGCCACCCGCTTGACAGTCTCTGAGGGCTACACCTTC	CATRLTVSEGYTF
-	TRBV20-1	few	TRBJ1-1	TGCAGTGCTTACCGGAACACTGAAGCTTTCTTT	CSAYRNTEAFF
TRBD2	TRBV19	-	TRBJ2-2	TGTGCCAGTAGTGTAGCGGGGGGCCTAAACACCGGGGAGCTGTTTTTT	CASSVAGGLNTGELFF
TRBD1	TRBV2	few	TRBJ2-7	TGTGCCAACCGAGGACAGGGGTCGTACGAGCAGTACTTC	CANRGQGSYEQYF
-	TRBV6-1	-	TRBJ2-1	TGTGCCAGCAGTAAGGGGCCCTACAATGAGCAGTTCTTC	CASSKGPYNEQFF
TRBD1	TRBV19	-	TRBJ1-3	TGTGCCAGTAGTATATACGGGACAGGGCACTCTGGAAACACCATATATTTT	CASSIYGTGHSGNTIYF
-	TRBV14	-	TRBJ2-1	TGTGCCAGCAGCCAGACGGATTACAATGAGCAGTTCTTC	CASSQTDYNEQFF
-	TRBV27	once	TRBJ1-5	TGTGCCAGCAGTTTAATGCTCAATCAGCCCCAGCATTTT	CASSLMLNQPQHF
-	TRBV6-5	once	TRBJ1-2	TGTGCCAGCAGTTACTCTGGGGGGGCGGGCGGCTACACCTTC	CASSYSGGAGGYTF
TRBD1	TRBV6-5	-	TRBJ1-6	TGTGCCAGCAGTACGGGACAGGGTAAAAATTCACCCCTCCACTTT	CASSTGQGKNSPLHF
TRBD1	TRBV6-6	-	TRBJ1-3	TGTGCCAGCAGTTTCCGGACAGGGAACTCTGGAAACACCATATATTTT	CASSFRTGNSGNTIYF
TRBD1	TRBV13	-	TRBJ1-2	TGTGCCAGCAGCTTGGGACAGGGCTATGCCTATGGCTACACCTTC	CASSLGQGYAYGYTF
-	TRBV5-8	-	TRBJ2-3	TGTGCCAGCAGCTCGGGACTGCAGTATTTT	CASSSGLQYF
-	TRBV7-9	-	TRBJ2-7	TGTGCCAGCAGCCCAAGGACAGAATCCTACGAGCAGTACTTC	CASSPRTESYEQYF
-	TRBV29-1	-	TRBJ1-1	TGCAGCGTACGGCGGGCGCGGGACACTGAAGCTTTCTTT	CSVRRARDTEAFF
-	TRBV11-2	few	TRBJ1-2	TGTGCCAGCAGCTTAGTCAAGGTCGGCTACACCTTC	CASSLVKVGYTF